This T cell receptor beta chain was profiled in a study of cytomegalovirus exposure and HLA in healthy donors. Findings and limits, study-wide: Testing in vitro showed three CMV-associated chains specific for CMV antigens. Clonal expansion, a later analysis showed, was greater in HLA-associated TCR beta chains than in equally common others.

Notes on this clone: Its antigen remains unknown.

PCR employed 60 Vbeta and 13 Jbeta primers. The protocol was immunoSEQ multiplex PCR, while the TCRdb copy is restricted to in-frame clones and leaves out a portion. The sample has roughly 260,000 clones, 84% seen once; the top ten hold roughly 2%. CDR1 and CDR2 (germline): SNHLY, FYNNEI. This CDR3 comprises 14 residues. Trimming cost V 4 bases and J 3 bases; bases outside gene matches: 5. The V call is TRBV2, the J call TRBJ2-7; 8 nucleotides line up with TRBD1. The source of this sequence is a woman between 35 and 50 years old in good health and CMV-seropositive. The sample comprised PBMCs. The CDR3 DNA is TGTGCCAGCAGTGCCGTGGGACAGGACTACGAGCAGTACTTC. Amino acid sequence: CASSAVGQDYEQYF. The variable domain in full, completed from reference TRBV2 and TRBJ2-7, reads EPEVTQTPSHQVTQMGQEVILRCVPISNHLYFYWYRQILGQKVEFLVSFYNNEISEKSEIFDDQFSVERPDGSNFTLKIRSTKLEDSAMYFCASSAVGQDYEQYFGPGTRLTVT.